This is a list of T cell receptor beta chains from one sample in a study of OX40 agonist ivuxolimab in advanced cancers. TCRdb's table, derived via immunoSEQ multiplex PCR, lists solely in-frame clones and lacks some. The data hold 65,000 to 90,000 clones, with 80% to 95% observed a single time. The source material was CD4+ or CD8+ T cells sorted from blood, sampled in a trial of the OX40 agonist ivuxolimab. The receptor source for this set is an adult with an advanced solid tumor such as melanoma, head and neck, liver or kidney cancer. Each CDR3 is given with its conserved first and last residue. A D gene is named only where the DNA matches it firmly. Size values are once, few and many counts, or a class for expanded clones, and some rows have none.

J	size	length	D	V	DNA	CDR3
TRBJ2-3	.	14	.	TRBV5-6	TGTGCCAGCAGCTTGGGCGGGACCACAGATACGCAGTATTTT	CASSLGGTTDTQYF
TRBJ2-3	once	16	TRBD2	TRBV27	TGTGCCAGCAGTCCCGGACTAGCGGCTAGCACAGATACGCAGTATTTT	CASSPGLAASTDTQYF
TRBJ2-1	.	12	.	TRBV2	TGTGCCAGCAGTTTCTCACCCTATGCGGTGTTCTTC	CASSFSPYAVFF
TRBJ1-4	once	16	.	TRBV5-1	TGCGCCAGCAGCCTTCAAGCGGATACAACTAATGAAAAACTGTTTTTT	CASSLQADTTNEKLFF
TRBJ2-7	.	13	.	TRBV5-4	TGTGCCAGCAGTTCCCAAAGTGGTAGCGAGCAGTACTTC	CASSSQSGSEQYF
TRBJ2-5	.	20	.	TRBV9	TGTGCCAGCAGCGTAGTCCTCGGGTCCTCGTCGAGGAGCGTTCAAGAGACCCAGTACTTC	CASSVVLGSSSRSVQETQYF
TRBJ1-1	.	16	.	TRBV5-1	TGCGCCAGCAGCTCTGGTGCCACCCTCTTGAACACTGAAGCTTTCTTT	CASSSGATLLNTEAFF
TRBJ2-7	.	15	TRBD2	TRBV18	TGTGCCAGCTCCCTCCTACTAGCGGGAGACAACGAGCAGTACTTC	CASSLLLAGDNEQYF
TRBJ2-1	.	12	.	TRBV11-3	TGTGCCAGCAGCTTTAGCTGGGGTGAGCAGTTCTTC	CASSFSWGEQFF
TRBJ2-5	.	16	TRBD2	TRBV5-1	TGCGCCAGCAGCCCGGTCCGGCGGGAGGGCGGAGAGACCCAGTACTTC	CASSPVRREGGETQYF
TRBJ1-5	.	14	TRBD1	TRBV27	TGTGCCAGCAGTCCCGGGACAGCGGCTCAGCCCCAGCATTTT	CASSPGTAAQPQHF
TRBJ2-3	few	17	TRBD2	TRBV11-2	TGTGCCAGCAGCCCAGGACTAGCGGGAGTAAACACAGATACGCAGTATTTT	CASSPGLAGVNTDTQYF
TRBJ2-5	.	12	.	TRBV7-3	TGTGCCAGCAGCCGGGTTGGGGAGACCCAGTACTTC	CASSRVGETQYF
TRBJ2-6	.	16	.	TRBV10-1	TGCGCCAGCAGTGAGCCTGGGGGGTCTGGGGCCAACGTCCTGACTTTC	CASSEPGGSGANVLTF
TRBJ2-5	.	13	.	TRBV7-2	TGTGCCAGCAGCTTTCGTCGAGGAGAGACCCAGTACTTC	CASSFRRGETQYF
TRBJ2-4	.	14	TRBD2	TRBV6-1	TGTGCCAGCAGGACAGCGGGGATTTTGAACATTCAGTACTTC	CASRTAGILNIQYF
TRBJ2-2	.	14	.	TRBV7-2	TGTGCCAGCAGAGGGGACACGAACACCGGGGAGCTGTTTTTT	CASRGDTNTGELFF
TRBJ2-2	.	15	TRBD2	TRBV5-6	TGTGCCAGCAGCTTGGGGACTAGTGATACCGGGGAGCTGTTTTTT	CASSLGTSDTGELFF
TRBJ1-5	.	14	TRBD1	TRBV19	TGTGCCAGTAGTATCGCAGGGGGGAAACAGCCCCAGCATTTT	CASSIAGGKQPQHF
TRBJ2-1	.	11	.	TRBV7-9	TGTGCCAGCAGCTTTAGCGGTGAGCAGTTCTTC	CASSFSGEQFF
TRBJ2-3	.	15	TRBD1	TRBV6-5	TGTGCCAGCAGTTTGGGACAGGGGGACACAGATACGCAGTATTTT	CASSLGQGDTDTQYF
TRBJ2-2	.	13	.	TRBV19	TGTGCCAGTCGAGGACTGAACACCGGGGAGCTGTTTTTT	CASRGLNTGELFF
TRBJ2-3	.	15	TRBD1	TRBV5-4	TGTGCCAGCAGCTTGGGACAGGGATGGTCAGATACGCAGTATTTT	CASSLGQGWSDTQYF
TRBJ1-4	.	14	.	TRBV6-5	TGTGCCAGCAGACTAAGTGCGGGGAATGAAAAACTGTTTTTT	CASRLSAGNEKLFF
TRBJ2-2	.	15	.	TRBV6-5	TGTGCCAGCAGTTACGGCCGGGGGAACACCGGGGAGCTGTTTTTT	CASSYGRGNTGELFF
TRBJ1-5	.	18	TRBD1	TRBV9	TGTGCCAGCAGCGCCTCACCTCAAAGACAGGGTAGCAATCAGCCCCAGCATTTT	CASSASPQRQGSNQPQHF
TRBJ2-7	.	12	.	TRBV29-1	TGCAGCGTGACCATTCAGGGCTACGAGCAGTACTTC	CSVTIQGYEQYF
TRBJ1-4	.	16	.	TRBV18	TGTGCCAGCTCACTAAAAGCTGAAGGAACTAATGAAAAACTGTTTTTT	CASSLKAEGTNEKLFF
TRBJ2-7	.	13	.	TRBV7-2	TGTGCCAGCAGCTCCAGCGGTATCTACGAGCAGTACTTC	CASSSSGIYEQYF
TRBJ2-3	.	15	.	TRBV18	TGTGCCAGCTCACCACTGGTTTCGCGTACGAATACGCAGTATTTT	CASSPLVSRTNTQYF
TRBJ2-7	.	15	TRBD2	TRBV6-1	TGTGCCAGCAGAAGACTAGCGGGAGGTCTCTACGAGCAGTACTTC	CASRRLAGGLYEQYF
TRBJ2-7	.	13	TRBD1	TRBV6-1	TGTGCCAGCAGTTTAAGAGACAGGGACGAGCAGTACTTC	CASSLRDRDEQYF
TRBJ2-1	.	17	TRBD2	TRBV14	TGTGCCAGCAGCCAAGATTACAGGACTAGCGGGAGAAATGAGCAGTTCTTC	CASSQDYRTSGRNEQFF
TRBJ2-7	.	16	.	TRBV4-2	TGTGCCAGCAGCCAAGTGGGTGCGAGAATGGCTTACGAGCAGTACTTC	CASSQVGARMAYEQYF
TRBJ1-2	.	12	.	TRBV2	TGTGCCAGCAGTGAAGCGGGAGGCATTCTCCGGTTC	CASSEAGGILRF
TRBJ2-3	.	16	TRBD2	TRBV5-1	TGCGCCAGCAGCTTCCCCGGGACTAGCGGCCCAGATACGCAGTATTTT	CASSFPGTSGPDTQYF